What follows are 5 T cell receptor beta chains derived from one specimen sequenced in a study of CD8 T cells in Susac syndrome. With random hexamers, reverse transcription was performed on about 0.5 to 1 ug of RNA. Using its own MiXCR run on the immunoSEQ multiplex PCR reads, TCRdb lists one record per CDR3 protein. The sample yields about 76,000 distinct CDR3 sequences, 91% seen once. Sequenced material: CD8+ T cells from PBMCs. These receptors were collected from a human donor with multiple sclerosis.

V usage is TRBV6-6 and J usage is TRBJ2-7; weak D call: TRBD2 (6 bases). The CDR3 runs 14 residues. CDR1 and CDR2 (germline): MNHNY, SVGAGI (reference sequence). V shed 2 bases and J shed 5 bases, with 13 bases lying between them. The chain's CDR3 is CASSYVREDDEQYF. CDR3 sequence (DNA): TGTGCCAGCAGTTACGTTAGGGAGGATGACGAGCAGTACTTC.

J is TRBJ2-7 and V is TRBV5-1; TRBD1 matches at 8 bases. The germline gives CDR1 SGHRS, CDR2 YFSETQ. The CDR3 is made up of 12 amino acids. V lost 1 base and J lost 6; bases outside the gene matches: 0. The CDR3 nucleotides are TGCGCCAGCAGCTTGACAGGGGGCGAGCAGTACTTC. Protein product: CASSLTGGEQYF. Filled out from reference TRBV5-1 and TRBJ2-7, the complete variable domain reads KAGVTQTPRYLIKTRGQQVTLSCSPISGHRSVSWYQQTPGQGLQFLFEYFSETQRNKGNFPGRFSGRQFSNSRSEMNVSTLELGDSALYLCASSLTGGEQYFGPGTRLTVT.

This sequence joins TRBV9 and TRBJ2-7, with TRBD1 identical over 7 bases. This CDR3 has 15 residues. V shed 0 bases, J shed 2 bases, and the junction held 5 bases outside the gene matches. The germline V gene encodes CDR1 SGDLS and CDR2 YYNGEE. CDR3 nucleotide sequence: TGTGCCAGCAGCGTAGGAGGACAGGAGCCCTACGAGCAGTACTTC. It encodes CASSVGGQEPYEQYF.

The chain couples TRBV20-1 to TRBJ2-1; D may be TRBD2 (5 bases). The CDR3 runs to 14 residues. From germline, CDR1 is DFQATT and CDR2 SNEGSKA (reference sequence). V gave up 1 base and J gave up 3 bases, with 10 bases separating them. Written as DNA, the CDR3 is TGCAGTGCTAGAGGTAGCGTCGGCTACAATGAGCAGTTCTTC. Its protein product is CSARGSVGYNEQFF.

The genes are TRBV29-1 and TRBJ2-2; 8 nucleotides agree with TRBD2. The CDR3 has 15 amino acids. Per germline, CDR1 SQVTM and CDR2 ANQGSEA. The junction had 7 bases not matched to a gene; V was cut back by 5 bases and J by 2 bases. CDR3 in amino acids: CSVQERGNNTGELFF. CDR3 bases: TGCAGCGTTCAGGAGCGGGGGAATAACACCGGGGAGCTGTTTTTT.